Below, 19 T cell receptor beta chains from the same sample are listed, as sequenced in a study of blood T cell repertoires in COVID-19. Some clones are missing from TCRdb's copy, which holds only in-frame ones; the method was immunoSEQ multiplex PCR. The table has about 270,000 clones, about nine tenths seen once. Sequenced material: PBMCs or T cells enriched from blood (not recorded which). These TCRs come from a woman aged 25 to 45 with acute COVID-19.

The chain employs TRBV24-1 and TRBJ2-1; D is unresolved. The germline V gene has CDR1 KGHDR and CDR2 SFDVKD. V dropped 2 bases and J dropped 1 base, with 8 bases sitting between them. CDR3 size: 15 residues. CDR3 region: CATSDYTSSYNEQFF. The CDR3 DNA reads as TGTGCCACCAGTGATTACACCTCTTCCTACAATGAGCAGTTCTTC.

The rearrangement links TRBV19 to TRBJ1-5; D is perhaps TRBD1 (6 bases). V dropped 0 bases and J dropped 2 bases, with 14 bases sitting between them. The germline CDR1 and CDR2 sequences are LNHDA and SQIVND (reference sequence). This CDR3 contains 17 residues. The CDR3 nucleotides read TGTGCCAGTAGTATAGATCCCCCAGGGGTGGGCAATCAGCCCCAGCATTTT. Its translation is CASSIDPPGVGNQPQHF.

The chain employs TRBV12-5 and TRBJ2-1; 10 bases are a match to TRBD2. The germline gives CDR1 LGHNT, CDR2 FRNRAP. The CDR3 totals 13 residues. The V and J ends lost 6 bases and 8 bases, in that order; junction bases with no gene match: 4. CDR3 residues: CASGASGSYEQFF. CDR3 DNA sequence: TGTGCTAGTGGCGCTAGCGGGAGCTATGAGCAGTTCTTC.

The chain recombines TRBV27 with TRBJ2-4, with 13 bases aligning to TRBD2. The CDR3 spans 19 residues. V gave up 0 bases and J gave up 7 bases; unmatched junction bases: 12. CDR1 and CDR2 from the germline V gene are MNHEY and SMNVEV (reference sequence). CDR3 sequence: CASSLSLAGGQPPSNIQYF. The DNA of the CDR3 is TGTGCCAGCAGTTTATCACTAGCGGGAGGGCAGCCCCCGAGTAACATTCAGTACTTC.

This clone was picked up a small number of times. This chain uses TRBV11-2 with TRBJ2-7; 8 bases are a match to TRBD2. The CDR3 loop spans 15 amino acids. Germline V CDR1 and CDR2: SGHAT, FQNNGV. The trim removed 5 bases at V and 0 bases at J, leaving 6 bases unmatched. The CDR3 nucleotides are TGTGCCAGCAGCCTACTTAGCGGGACCTCCTACGAGCAGTACTTC. This codes for CASSLLSGTSYEQYF.

The gene calls are TRBV18 and TRBJ1-4; possible D gene TRBD1, 5 bases. Germline V gene lookup returns CDR1 KGHSH and CDR2 LQKENI. V lost 6 bases and J 12 bases, leaving 14 bases between the germline ends. CDR3 size: 12 residues. The CDR3 DNA is TGTGCCAGCTCGCCTCGCGGGGGGGAACTGTTTTTT. The encoded protein is CASSPRGGELFF. The full variable domain, its missing parts supplied by reference TRBV18 and TRBJ1-4, is NAGVMQNPRHLVRRRGQEARLRCSPMKGHSHVYWYRQLPEEGLKFMVYLQKENIIDESGMPKERFSAEFPKEGPSILRIQQVVRGDSAAYFCASSPRGGELFFGSGTQLSVL.

The chain links TRBV28 to TRBJ1-5; weak D call: TRBD1 (6 bases). Trimming removed 7 bases at V and 6 bases at J, with 13 bases between. Germline V gene data show CDR1 as MDHEN and CDR2 as SYDVKM. This CDR3 has 13 amino acids. This CDR3 reads CASITSQGQPQHF. The CDR3 nucleotides read TGTGCCAGCATCACCTCACAGGGTCAGCCCCAGCATTTT. Drawing the rest from reference TRBV28 and TRBJ1-5, the complete variable domain is DVKVTQSSRYLVKRTGEKVFLECVQDMDHENMFWYRQDPGLGLRLIYFSYDVKMKEKGDIPEGYSVSREKKERFSLILESASTNQTSMYLCASITSQGQPQHFGDGTRLSIL.

J is TRBJ2-3 and V is TRBV6-2 or TRBV6-3, with no clear D. CDR1 and CDR2 (germline): MNHEY, SVGEGT. V lost 2 bases and J lost 0, with 12 bases in between. The CDR3 length is 16 residues. The CDR3: CASSYDGAVSTDTQYF. The DNA of the CDR3 is TGTGCCAGCAGTTACGATGGCGCGGTAAGCACAGATACGCAGTATTTT.

The chain carries TRBV7-2 and TRBJ2-7; 11 positions match TRBD2. V shed 5 bases, J shed 2 bases, and the junction held 8 bases outside the gene matches. The CDR3 extends over 16 amino acids. Looked up from germline, CDR1 is SGHTA and CDR2 is FQGNSA. CDR3 nucleotide sequence: TGTGCCAGCAGCCTAACCGGGACTAGCGGACCCTACGAGCAGTACTTC. Its translation: CASSLTGTSGPYEQYF.

The chain joins TRBV7-9 to TRBJ2-1; D perhaps matches TRBD1 (6 bases). Trimming cost V 1 base and J 1 base, with 14 bases left between them. CDR3 length: 17 residues. Germline CDR1 and CDR2: SEHNR and FQNEAQ (reference sequence). CDR3 DNA sequence: TGTGCCAGCAGCTTAGTGGTGGGGGCGTCGTCCTACAATGAGCAGTTCTTC. Amino acids: CASSLVVGASSYNEQFF.

The V and J genes are TRBV5-1 and TRBJ1-5; 8 bases line up with TRBD1. This CDR3 has 15 amino acids. CDR1 and CDR2 from the germline V gene are SGHRS and YFSETQ. The J segment lost 6 bases and the V segment lost 0 bases, leaving 5 bases of the junction unmatched. CDR3 residues: CASSLGTGSSQPQHF. CDR3 bases: TGCGCCAGCAGCTTGGGGACAGGGTCTAGTCAGCCCCAGCATTTT.

The chain recombines TRBV24-1 with TRBJ1-5; D gene unclear. Trimming pared 9 bases from V and 5 bases from J, leaving 13 bases between. The CDR3 loop spans 13 amino acids. CDR1 and CDR2 from the germline V gene are KGHDR and SFDVKD. CDR3 bases: TGTGCCACCGCAGGCGGGAGGGATCAGCCCCAGCATTTT. Amino acids: CATAGGRDQPQHF.

The CDR3 nucleotides read TGCGCCAGCAGCCTCCGGACAGGGGGCAACACTGAAGCTTTCTTT. Protein sequence: CASSLRTGGNTEAFF. V gene TRBV5-1 combines with J gene TRBJ1-1, with 11 bases that match TRBD1. The CDR3 consists of 15 residues. Per the germline V gene, CDR1 is SGHRS and CDR2 is YFSETQ. Germline trimming cut 4 bases from V and 2 bases from J; bases unmatched to any gene: 4.

V and J are TRBV12-3 or TRBV12-4 and TRBJ1-5; D is uncertain. The CDR3 extends over 13 amino acids. The V and J ends lost 5 bases and 0 bases respectively, with 5 bases between them. In DNA form, the CDR3 reads TGTGCCAGCAGTCTCCTTAGCAATCAGCCCCAGCATTTT. This codes for CASSLLSNQPQHF.

This clone came up once. CDR3 loop: CASSVVGSGGEQYF. The CDR3 DNA reads as TGTGCCAGCAGCGTAGTCGGTAGCGGGGGCGAGCAGTACTTC. The rearrangement uses TRBV9 and TRBJ2-7; 9 bases map to TRBD2. The CDR3 is 14 residues long. V shed 0 bases, J shed 6 bases, and the junction held 4 bases outside the gene matches. Germline assignment: CDR1 SGDLS and CDR2 YYNGEE.

V usage is TRBV27 and J usage is TRBJ2-2; the D gene is possibly TRBD1 (5 bases). The V and J ends lost 5 bases and 1 base respectively, with 8 bases between them. Germline CDR1 MNHEY, CDR2 SMNVEV (reference sequence). The CDR3 is 14 residues long. CDR3 bases: TGTGCCAGCAGTCGTCAGGGGAACACCGGGGAGCTGTTTTTT. It codes for CASSRQGNTGELFF.

The chain links TRBV7-2 to TRBJ2-5; D perhaps matches TRBD1 (5 bases). The V end was cut by 0 bases, the J end by 9 bases, with 14 bases between. Germline V gene sequence: CDR1 SGHTA, CDR2 FQGNSA. The CDR3 length is 14 residues. CDR3 sequence: CASSLAVQTQAQYF. The CDR3 nucleotides are TGTGCCAGCAGCTTAGCCGTACAGACACAGGCCCAGTACTTC.

The gene calls are TRBV18 and TRBJ1-6; D not resolved. From germline, CDR1 is KGHSH and CDR2 LQKENI. Trimming took 4 bases from V and 4 from J, leaving 8 bases between them. The CDR3 totals 14 residues. Here the CDR3 reads CASSLTEYNSPLHF. The CDR3 DNA follows: TGTGCCAGCTCACTAACAGAGTATAATTCACCCCTCCACTTT.

J is TRBJ2-7 and V is TRBV6-5, with D possibly TRBD1 on 6 matching bases. Per germline, CDR1 MNHEY and CDR2 SVGAGI. The CDR3 is 14 residues long. V gave up 6 bases and J gave up 3 bases, with 15 bases separating them. The CDR3 here is CASSQSGQFYEQYF. CDR3 sequence (DNA): TGTGCCAGCAGCCAATCCGGACAGTTCTACGAGCAGTACTTC.